This paragraph covers one T cell receptor beta chain sequence. V was pared by 7 bases and J by 1 base, with 6 bases of the junction left unmatched. CDR3 length equals 15 residues. The germline V gene has CDR1 SEHNR and CDR2 FQNEAQ (reference sequence). This specimen comes from a study of blood T cell repertoires in COVID-19. Overall study: The samples span acute and convalescent COVID-19 from the United States, Italy and Spain.

Generated by immunoSEQ multiplex PCR, the TCRdb table keeps only in-frame clones and is missing some. The sample lists around 190,000 clones, around 83% seen once, with approximately 13% in the top ten. V gene TRBV7-9 combines with J gene TRBJ2-2, with TRBD2 matching 7 bases. The sample was peripheral blood. The source is a human donor in a cohort sampled during active COVID-19. The CDR3 DNA reads TGTGCCAGCACCAAGGGACTACTGAACACCGGGGAGCTGTTTTTT. Translating it yields CASTKGLLNTGELFF.